This TCR beta chain was recorded in a study of cytomegalovirus exposure and HLA in healthy donors. Whole-study results and caveats: An analysis was carried out later, and it reportedly showed fewer N-insertions in an Asian-associated ancestry cluster than the roughly 700-donor mean.

There are a few counts of this clone. Its antigen is unknown. Both 60 Vbeta primers and 13 Jbeta primers went into the PCR. This table comes from immunoSEQ multiplex PCR, and its TCRdb copy is limited to in-frame clones, with some not included. The table records tens of thousands of clones, 77% of them present only once. This CDR3 comprises 14 residues. Germline CDR1 MNHNS, CDR2 SASEGT. V lost 6 bases, J lost 1 base, and 9 bases lay in between. Input material: PBMCs. The TCR was taken from a man under 40 in good health and CMV-seronegative. This chain joins TRBV6-1 and TRBJ2-2; tentatively, D is TRBD1 (6 bases). DNA of the CDR3: TGTGCCAGCAGGCAACAGGGGAACACCGGGGAGCTGTTTTTT. Translating it yields CASRQQGNTGELFF.